This T cell receptor (beta chain) is from a study of radiation and T cells in renal cell carcinoma. Sample time point: blood 4 weeks post-SBRT, at nephrectomy. Stated treatment: 15 Gy SBRT to primary tumor, nephrectomy 4 weeks later. TCRdb's copy holds only in-frame clones and misses some; the assay was immunoSEQ multiplex PCR. Counted here are fewer than 200,000 clones, about nine tenths occurring once; the ten biggest clones make up over 9%. CDR3 length: 14 amino acids. The V gene lost 0 bases and the J gene lost 2 bases, with 7 bases spanning the gap. The germline CDR1 and CDR2 sequences are SGHRS and YFSETQ. In the case of this clone: Other DNA sequences in the same sample also yield this CDR3.

V usage is TRBV5-1 and J usage is TRBJ2-3; D perhaps matches TRBD1 (5 bases). The sequence derives from a woman aged 45 to 65 with renal cell carcinoma. The source material was blood, sampled from a patient whose treatment included radiotherapy and nephrectomy. CDR3 protein: CASSLGQTTDTQYF. The CDR3 DNA is TGCGCCAGCAGCTTGGGACAGACCACAGATACGCAGTATTTT.